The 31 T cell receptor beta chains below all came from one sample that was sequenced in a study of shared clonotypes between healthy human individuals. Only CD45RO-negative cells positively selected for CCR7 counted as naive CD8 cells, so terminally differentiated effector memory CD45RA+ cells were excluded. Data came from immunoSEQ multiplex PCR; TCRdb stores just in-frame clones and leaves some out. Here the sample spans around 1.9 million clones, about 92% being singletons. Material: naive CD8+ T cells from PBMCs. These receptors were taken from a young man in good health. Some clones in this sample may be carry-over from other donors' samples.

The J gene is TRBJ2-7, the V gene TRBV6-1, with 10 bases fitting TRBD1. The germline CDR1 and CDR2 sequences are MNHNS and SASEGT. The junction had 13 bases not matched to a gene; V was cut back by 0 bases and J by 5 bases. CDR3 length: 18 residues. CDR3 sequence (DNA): TGTGCCAGCAGTGAAGCTGGGTGGGAGACAGGGGGCTGGAACGAGCAGTACTTC. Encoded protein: CASSEAGWETGGWNEQYF.

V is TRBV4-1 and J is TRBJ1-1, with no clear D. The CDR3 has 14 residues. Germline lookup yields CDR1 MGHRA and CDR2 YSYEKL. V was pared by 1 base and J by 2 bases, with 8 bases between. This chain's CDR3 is CASSQARSNTEAFF. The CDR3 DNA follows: TGCGCCAGCAGCCAAGCCAGATCAAACACTGAAGCTTTCTTT.

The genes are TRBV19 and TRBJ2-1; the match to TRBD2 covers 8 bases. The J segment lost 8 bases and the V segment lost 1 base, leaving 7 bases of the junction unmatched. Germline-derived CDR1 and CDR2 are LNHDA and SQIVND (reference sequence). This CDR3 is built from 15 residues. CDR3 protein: CASSIAREGPDEQFF. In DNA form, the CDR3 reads TGTGCCAGTAGTATAGCTCGGGAGGGCCCCGATGAGCAGTTCTTC.

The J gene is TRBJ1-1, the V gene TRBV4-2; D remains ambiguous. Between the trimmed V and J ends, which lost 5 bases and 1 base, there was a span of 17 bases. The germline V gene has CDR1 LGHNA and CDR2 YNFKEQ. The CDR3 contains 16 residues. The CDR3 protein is CASSLPRITSNTEAFF. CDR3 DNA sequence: TGTGCCAGCAGCTTGCCCAGGATCACCTCGAACACTGAAGCTTTCTTT.

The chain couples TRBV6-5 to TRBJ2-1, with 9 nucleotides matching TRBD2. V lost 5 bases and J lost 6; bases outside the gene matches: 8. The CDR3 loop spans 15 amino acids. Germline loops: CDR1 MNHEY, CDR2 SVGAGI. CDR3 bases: TGTGCCAGCAGTAATCTAGCGGGATTCTTCAATGAGCAGTTCTTC. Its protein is CASSNLAGFFNEQFF.

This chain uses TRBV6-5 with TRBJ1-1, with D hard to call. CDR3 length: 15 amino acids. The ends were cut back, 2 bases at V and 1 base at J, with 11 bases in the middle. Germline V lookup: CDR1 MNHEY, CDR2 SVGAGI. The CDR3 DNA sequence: TGTGCCAGCAGTTACCTCGGGCGGGGGAACACTGAAGCTTTCTTT. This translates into CASSYLGRGNTEAFF.

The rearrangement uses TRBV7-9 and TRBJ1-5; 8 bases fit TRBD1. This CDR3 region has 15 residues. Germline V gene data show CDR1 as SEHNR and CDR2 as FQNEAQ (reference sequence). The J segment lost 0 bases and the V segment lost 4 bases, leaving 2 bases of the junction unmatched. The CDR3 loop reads CASSSTGDSNQPQHF. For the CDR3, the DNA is TGTGCCAGCAGCTCGACAGGGGATAGCAATCAGCCCCAGCATTTT. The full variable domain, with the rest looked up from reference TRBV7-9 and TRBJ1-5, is DTGVSQNPRHKITKRGQNVTFRCDPISEHNRLYWYRQTLGQGPEFLTYFQNEAQLEKSRLLSDRFSAERPKGSFSTLEIQRTEQGDSAMYLCASSSTGDSNQPQHFGDGTRLSIL.

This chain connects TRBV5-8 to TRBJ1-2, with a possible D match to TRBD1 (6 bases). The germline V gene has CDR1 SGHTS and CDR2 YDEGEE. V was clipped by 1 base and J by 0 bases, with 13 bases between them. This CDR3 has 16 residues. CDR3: CASSLSHGTPNYGYTF. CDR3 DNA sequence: TGTGCCAGCAGCTTGTCTCATGGGACACCTAACTATGGCTACACCTTC.

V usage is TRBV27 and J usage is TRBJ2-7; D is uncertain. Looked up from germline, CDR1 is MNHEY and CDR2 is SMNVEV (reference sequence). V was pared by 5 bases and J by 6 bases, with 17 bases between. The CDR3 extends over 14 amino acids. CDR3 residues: CASSPAMVPGEQYF. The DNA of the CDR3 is TGTGCCAGCAGTCCAGCTATGGTACCCGGCGAGCAGTACTTC.

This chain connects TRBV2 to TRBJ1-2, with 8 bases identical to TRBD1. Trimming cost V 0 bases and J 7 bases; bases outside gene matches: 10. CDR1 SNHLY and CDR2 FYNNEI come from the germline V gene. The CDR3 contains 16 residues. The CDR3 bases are TGTGCCAGCAGTGAAGCTTTTAGTGGAGACAGGGGTGGCTACACCTTC. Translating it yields CASSEAFSGDRGGYTF.

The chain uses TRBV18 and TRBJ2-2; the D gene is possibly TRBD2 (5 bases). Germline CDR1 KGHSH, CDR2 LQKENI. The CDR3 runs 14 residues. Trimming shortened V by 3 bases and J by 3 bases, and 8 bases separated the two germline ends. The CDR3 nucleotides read TGTGCCAGCTCACCGGAGGAACACACCGGGGAGCTGTTTTTT. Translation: CASSPEEHTGELFF. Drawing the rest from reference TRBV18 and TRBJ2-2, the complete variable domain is NAGVMQNPRHLVRRRGQEARLRCSPMKGHSHVYWYRQLPEEGLKFMVYLQKENIIDESGMPKERFSAEFPKEGPSILRIQQVVRGDSAAYFCASSPEEHTGELFFGEGSRLTVL.

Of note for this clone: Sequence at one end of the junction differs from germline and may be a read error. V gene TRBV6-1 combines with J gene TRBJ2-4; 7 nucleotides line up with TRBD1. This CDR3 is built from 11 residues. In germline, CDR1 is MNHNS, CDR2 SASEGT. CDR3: CASRVGTAEHF. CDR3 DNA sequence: TGTGCCAGCAGGGTAGGGACAGCCGAGCACTTC.

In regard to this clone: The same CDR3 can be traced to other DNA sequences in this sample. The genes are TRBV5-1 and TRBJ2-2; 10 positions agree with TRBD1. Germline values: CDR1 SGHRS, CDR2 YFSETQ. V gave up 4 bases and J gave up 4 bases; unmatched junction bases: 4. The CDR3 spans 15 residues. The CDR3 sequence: CASSAGTGATGELFF. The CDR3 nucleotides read TGCGCCAGCAGCGCGGGGACAGGGGCCACCGGGGAGCTGTTTTTT.

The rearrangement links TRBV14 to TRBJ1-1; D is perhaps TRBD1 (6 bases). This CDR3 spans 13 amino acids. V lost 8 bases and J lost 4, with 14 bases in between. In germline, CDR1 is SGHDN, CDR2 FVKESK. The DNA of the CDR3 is TGTGCCAGCGGCGCAGGGGTAAGCACTGAAGCTTTCTTT. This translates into CASGAGVSTEAFF. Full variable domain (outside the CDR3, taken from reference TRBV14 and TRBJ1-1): EAGVTQFPSHSVIEKGQTVTLRCDPISGHDNLYWYRRVMGKEIKFLLHFVKESKQDESGMPNNRFLAERTGGTYSTLKVQPAELEDSGVYFCASGAGVSTEAFFGQGTRLTVV.

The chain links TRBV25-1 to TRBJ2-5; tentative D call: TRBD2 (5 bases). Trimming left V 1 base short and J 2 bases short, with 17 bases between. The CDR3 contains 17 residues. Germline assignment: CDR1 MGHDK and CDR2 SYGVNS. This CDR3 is CASSEFSGGSFQETQYF. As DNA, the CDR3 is TGTGCCAGCAGTGAATTTTCTGGCGGGTCGTTTCAAGAGACCCAGTACTTC.

CDR3 in amino acids: CASSPGKGYNEQFF. CDR3 DNA sequence: TGTGCCAGCAGCCCCGGAAAAGGCTACAATGAGCAGTTCTTC. The rearrangement links TRBV7-9 to TRBJ2-1; D is undetermined. Looked up from germline, CDR1 is SEHNR and CDR2 is FQNEAQ (reference sequence). This CDR3 region has 14 residues. The V gene lost 5 bases and the J gene lost 3 bases, with 11 bases spanning the gap.

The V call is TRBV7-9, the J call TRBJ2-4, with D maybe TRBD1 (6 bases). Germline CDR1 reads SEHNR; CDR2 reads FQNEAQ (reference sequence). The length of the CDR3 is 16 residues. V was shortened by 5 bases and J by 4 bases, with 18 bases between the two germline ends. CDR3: CASSPRGGPPKNIQYF. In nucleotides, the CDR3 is TGTGCCAGCAGCCCCAGAGGGGGTCCGCCTAAAAACATTCAGTACTTC. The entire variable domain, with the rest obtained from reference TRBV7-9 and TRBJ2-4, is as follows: DTGVSQNPRHKITKRGQNVTFRCDPISEHNRLYWYRQTLGQGPEFLTYFQNEAQLEKSRLLSDRFSAERPKGSFSTLEIQRTEQGDSAMYLCASSPRGGPPKNIQYFGAGTRLSVL.

The CDR3: CASRSFGGTNYGYTF. DNA of the CDR3: TGTGCCAGCAGGTCCTTCGGGGGAACTAACTATGGCTACACCTTC. The V call is TRBV5-4, the J call TRBJ1-2, with D maybe TRBD1 (5 bases). The CDR3 spans 15 residues. CDR1 is SGHNT, CDR2 YYREEE, per germline (reference sequence). Trimming left V 5 bases short and J 0 bases short, with 14 bases between.

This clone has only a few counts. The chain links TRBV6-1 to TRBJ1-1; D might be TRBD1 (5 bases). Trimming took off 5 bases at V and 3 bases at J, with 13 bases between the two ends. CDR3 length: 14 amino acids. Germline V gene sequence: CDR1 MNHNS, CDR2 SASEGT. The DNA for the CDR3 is TGTGCCAGCAGTTCGGGGGAGTCGGACACTGAAGCTTTCTTT. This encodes CASSSGESDTEAFF.

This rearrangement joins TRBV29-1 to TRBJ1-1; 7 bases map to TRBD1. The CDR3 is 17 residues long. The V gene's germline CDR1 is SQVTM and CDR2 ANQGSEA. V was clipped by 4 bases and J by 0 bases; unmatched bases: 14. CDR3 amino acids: CSVAPPRDSRMNTEAFF. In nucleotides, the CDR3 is TGCAGCGTTGCCCCCCCCCGGGACAGCCGTATGAACACTGAAGCTTTCTTT.

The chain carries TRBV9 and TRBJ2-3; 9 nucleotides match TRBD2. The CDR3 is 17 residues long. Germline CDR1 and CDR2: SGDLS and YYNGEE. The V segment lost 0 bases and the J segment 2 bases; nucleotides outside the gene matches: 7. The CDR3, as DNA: TGTGCCAGCAGCGTAGGGCCTAGCGGGATTAACACAGATACGCAGTATTTT. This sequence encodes CASSVGPSGINTDTQYF.

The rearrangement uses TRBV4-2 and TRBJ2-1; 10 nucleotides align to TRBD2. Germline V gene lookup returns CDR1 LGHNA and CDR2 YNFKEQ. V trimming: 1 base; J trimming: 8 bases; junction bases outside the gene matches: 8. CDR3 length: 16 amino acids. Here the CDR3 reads CASSQGGVLAGDEQFF. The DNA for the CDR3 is TGTGCCAGCAGCCAAGGGGGGGTCCTAGCGGGAGATGAGCAGTTCTTC.

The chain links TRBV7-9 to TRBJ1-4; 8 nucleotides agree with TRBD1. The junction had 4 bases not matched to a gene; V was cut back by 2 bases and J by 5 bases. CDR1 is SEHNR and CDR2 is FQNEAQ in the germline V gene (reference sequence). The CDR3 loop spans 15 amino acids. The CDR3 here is CASSLTGGWNEKLFF. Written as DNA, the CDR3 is TGTGCCAGCAGCTTAACAGGGGGATGGAATGAAAAACTGTTTTTT. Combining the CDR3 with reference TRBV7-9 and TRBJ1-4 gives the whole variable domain DTGVSQNPRHKITKRGQNVTFRCDPISEHNRLYWYRQTLGQGPEFLTYFQNEAQLEKSRLLSDRFSAERPKGSFSTLEIQRTEQGDSAMYLCASSLTGGWNEKLFFGSGTQLSVL.

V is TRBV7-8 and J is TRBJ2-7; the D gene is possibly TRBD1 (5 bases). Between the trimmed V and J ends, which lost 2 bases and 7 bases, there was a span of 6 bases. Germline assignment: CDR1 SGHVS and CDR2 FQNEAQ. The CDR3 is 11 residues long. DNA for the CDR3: TGTGCCAGCAGCTTAAAGGGGGAGCAGTACTTC. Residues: CASSLKGEQYF.

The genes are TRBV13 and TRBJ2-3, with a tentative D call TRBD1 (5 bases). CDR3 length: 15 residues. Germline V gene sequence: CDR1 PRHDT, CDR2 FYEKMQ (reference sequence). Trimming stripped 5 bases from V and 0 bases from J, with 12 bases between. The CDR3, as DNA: TGTGCCAGCAGCCCCCGGGCAGGGAGCACAGATACGCAGTATTTT. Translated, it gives CASSPRAGSTDTQYF.

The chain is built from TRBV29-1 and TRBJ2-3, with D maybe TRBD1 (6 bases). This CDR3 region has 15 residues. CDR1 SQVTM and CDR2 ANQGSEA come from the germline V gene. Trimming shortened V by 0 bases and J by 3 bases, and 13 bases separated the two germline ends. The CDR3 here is CSVEDRNRVTDTQYF. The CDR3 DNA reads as TGCAGCGTTGAAGATCGCAACAGGGTAACAGATACGCAGTATTTT.

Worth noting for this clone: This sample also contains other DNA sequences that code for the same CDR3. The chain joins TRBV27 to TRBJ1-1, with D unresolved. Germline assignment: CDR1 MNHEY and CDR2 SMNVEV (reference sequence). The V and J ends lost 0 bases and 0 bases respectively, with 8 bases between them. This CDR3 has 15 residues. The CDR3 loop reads CASSLSRALNTEAFF. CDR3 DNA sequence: TGTGCCAGCAGTTTATCTCGAGCCTTGAACACTGAAGCTTTCTTT.

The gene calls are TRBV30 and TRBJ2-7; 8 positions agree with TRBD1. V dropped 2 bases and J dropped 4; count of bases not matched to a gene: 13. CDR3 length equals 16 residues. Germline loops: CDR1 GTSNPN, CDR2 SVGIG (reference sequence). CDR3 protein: CAWSPPYRGFFYEQYF. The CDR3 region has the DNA TGTGCCTGGAGTCCACCCTACAGGGGGTTTTTTTACGAGCAGTACTTC.

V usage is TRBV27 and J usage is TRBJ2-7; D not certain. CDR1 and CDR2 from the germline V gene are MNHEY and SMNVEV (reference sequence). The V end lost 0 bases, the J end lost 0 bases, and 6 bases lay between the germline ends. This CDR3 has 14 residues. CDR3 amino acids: CASSLSWPSYEQYF. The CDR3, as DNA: TGTGCCAGCAGTTTATCGTGGCCCTCCTACGAGCAGTACTTC.

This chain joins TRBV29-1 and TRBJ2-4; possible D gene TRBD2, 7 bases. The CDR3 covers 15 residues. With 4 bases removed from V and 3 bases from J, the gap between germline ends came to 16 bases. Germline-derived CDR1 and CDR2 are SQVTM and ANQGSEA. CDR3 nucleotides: TGCAGCGTTGCGGGGGGCGGAGGTGACAAAAACATTCAGTACTTC. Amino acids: CSVAGGGGDKNIQYF.

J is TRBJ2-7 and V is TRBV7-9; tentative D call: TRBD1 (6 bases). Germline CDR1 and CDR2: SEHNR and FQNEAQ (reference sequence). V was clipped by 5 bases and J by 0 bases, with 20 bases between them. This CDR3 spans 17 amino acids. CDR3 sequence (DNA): TGTGCCAGCAGCCCCTTTGAGACAGGTCTTACCTCCTACGAGCAGTACTTC. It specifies CASSPFETGLTSYEQYF.